This T cell receptor beta chain was obtained from a study of cytomegalovirus exposure and HLA in healthy donors. General observations from the study: Further analysis, carried out later, found HLA-associated TCR beta chains more clonally expanded than equally common other chains. There were some 150 TCR beta chains listed as cytomegalovirus-associated.

This CDR3 region has 15 residues. Germline values: CDR1 SGHRS, CDR2 YFSETQ. Trimming pared 0 bases from V and 0 bases from J, leaving 10 bases between. At the time of sampling, donors were nominally healthy, though unrecorded immune exposures were likely. PCR was performed using 60 Vbeta and 13 Jbeta primers. TCRdb keeps only in-frame clones here, not all; method: immunoSEQ multiplex PCR. The table shows some 110,000 clones, with roughly 68% occurring only once. This clone occurred a few times. Its cognate antigen is unknown. The chain links TRBV5-1 to TRBJ2-7; no reliable D call. This receptor was obtained from a woman in her 30s in good health and CMV-seronegative. Specimen: PBMCs. The CDR3: CASSLDQDFSYEQYF. CDR3 nucleotides: TGCGCCAGCAGCTTGGATCAGGATTTCTCCTACGAGCAGTACTTC.